Shown below are 23 T cell receptor beta chains from a single sample sequenced in a study of response to subunit inactivated influenza vaccine. TCRdb ran MiXCR on the RT-PCR reads and lists one entry per CDR3 protein. This sample has around 750,000 distinct CDR3 sequences, with about 20% found just once. Sequencing used PBMCs from blood, obtained about 5 days after vaccination. These TCRs come from a man aged 45-65 years who received an inactivated influenza vaccine.

This clonotype was found a few times. The chain combines TRBV4-3 with TRBJ2-7; unclear D gene. Between the trimmed V and J ends, which lost 0 bases and 2 bases, there was a span of 8 bases. CDR1 is LGHNA, CDR2 YSLEER, per germline. The CDR3 covers 14 residues. Written as DNA, the CDR3 is TGCGCCAGCAGCCAAGATATACCTACCTACGAGCAGTACTTC. Translating it yields CASSQDIPTYEQYF.

This clonotype has more than one count but fewer than ten. In nucleotides, the CDR3 is TGTGCCAGCAGCGTCTACAGGACTGGGGCCAACGTCCTGACTTTC. Amino acids: CASSVYRTGANVLTF. The rearrangement links TRBV9 to TRBJ2-6, with D perhaps TRBD1 (5 bases). V was pared by 2 bases and J by 2 bases, with 8 bases between. Germline assignment: CDR1 SGDLS and CDR2 YYNGEE. CDR3 length: 15 amino acids.

The gene calls are TRBV7-2 and TRBJ1-1, with 7 bases that match TRBD1. Unmatched junction bases numbered 3, after V lost 1 base and J lost 1 base. The CDR3 is 15 amino acids. CDR1 and CDR2 from the germline V gene are SGHTA and FQGNSA. CDR3 loop: CASSLDPGGNTEAFF. The CDR3, as DNA: TGTGCCAGCAGCTTAGATCCAGGGGGGAACACTGAAGCTTTCTTT.

J is TRBJ2-1 and V is TRBV28; 7 nucleotides line up with TRBD1. Per the germline V gene, CDR1 is MDHEN and CDR2 is SYDVKM. The CDR3 totals 15 residues. Trimming removed 6 bases from V and 2 bases from J; junction bases left unmatched: 7. CDR3 amino acids: CASSPGQTPYNEQFF. CDR3 sequence (DNA): TGTGCCAGCAGCCCGGGACAGACCCCCTACAATGAGCAGTTCTTC. Filled out from reference TRBV28 and TRBJ2-1, the complete variable domain reads DVKVTQSSRYLVKRTGEKVFLECVQDMDHENMFWYRQDPGLGLRLIYFSYDVKMKEKGDIPEGYSVSREKKERFSLILESASTNQTSMYLCASSPGQTPYNEQFFGPGTRLTVL.

This clonotype has just a few counts. V usage is TRBV15 and J usage is TRBJ2-2; no reliable D call. This CDR3 has 12 residues. Germline V gene lookup returns CDR1 LNHNV and CDR2 YYDKDF (reference sequence). V lost 5 bases and J 13 bases, leaving 14 bases between the germline ends. CDR3 loop: CATSSPQSLLFF. DNA for the CDR3: TGTGCCACCAGCTCCCCACAATCCCTGCTGTTTTTT. Supplemented by reference TRBV15 and TRBJ2-2, the full variable domain reads DAMVIQNPRYQVTQFGKPVTLSCSQTLNHNVMYWYQQKSSQAPKLLFHYYDKDFNNEADTPDNFQSRRPNTSFCFLDIRSPGLGDTAMYLCATSSPQSLLFFGEGSRLTVL.

J is TRBJ1-5 and V is TRBV20-1, with D uncertain. CDR1 is DFQATT, CDR2 SNEGSKA, per germline (reference sequence). The CDR3 contains 14 residues. Trimming took off 3 bases at V and 0 bases at J, with 9 bases between the two ends. The CDR3 nucleotides read TGCAGTGCTAGGGGCTGGGCTAGCAATCAGCCCCAGCATTTT. Protein product: CSARGWASNQPQHF.

The genes are TRBV20-1 and TRBJ1-5; possibly TRBD1 for D (6 bases). The length of the CDR3 is 14 residues. V shed 2 bases and J shed 4 bases, with 12 bases lying between them. The germline gives CDR1 DFQATT, CDR2 SNEGSKA (reference sequence). CDR3 sequence (DNA): TGCAGTGCTAGAAGCGGGACAATAAATCAGCCCCAGCATTTT. It specifies CSARSGTINQPQHF.

A few counts support this clonotype. The chain joins TRBV28 to TRBJ2-1; TRBD1 aligns across 7 bases. After removal of 5 bases from V and 7 bases from J, the junction contained 5 bases not matched to a gene. Germline CDR1 MDHEN, CDR2 SYDVKM. CDR3 size: 13 residues. CDR3 DNA sequence: TGTGCCAGCAGTGTGACAGGGAGAAATGAGCAGTTCTTC. The encoded protein is CASSVTGRNEQFF.

The table lists this clonotype with many counts. The rearrangement joins TRBV6-5 to TRBJ2-6; D gene unclear. Trimming cost V 2 bases and J 3 bases, with 5 bases left between them. Germline-derived CDR1 and CDR2 are MNHEY and SVGAGI. The CDR3 spans 14 residues. CDR3 loop: CASSYLIGANVLTF. CDR3 DNA: TGTGCCAGCAGTTACCTGATTGGGGCCAACGTCCTGACTTTC.

This clonotype was seen more than once but under ten times. The chain couples TRBV6-5 to TRBJ2-5, with D possibly called TRBD1 or TRBD2 (5 bases each). Trimming left V 0 bases short and J 5 bases short, with 13 bases between. This CDR3 has 15 residues. CDR1 and CDR2 from the germline V gene are MNHEY and SVGAGI. The CDR3 protein is CASSYSGVSRETQYF. CDR3 DNA: TGTGCCAGCAGTTACTCGGGGGTGTCCAGGGAGACCCAGTACTTC.

This clonotype showed up many times. The chain joins TRBV7-2 to TRBJ2-5; D is possibly TRBD2 (5 bases). V was shortened by 5 bases and J by 3 bases, with 13 bases between the two germline ends. The CDR3 has 14 residues. Germline CDR1 SGHTA, CDR2 FQGNSA. This CDR3 is CASSTQAGKETQYF. CDR3 DNA: TGTGCCAGCAGCACACAAGCCGGGAAAGAGACCCAGTACTTC.

This clonotype was seen ten or more times. The CDR3 region is CASSPTTSGRARGYNEQFF. The CDR3 DNA sequence: TGTGCCAGCAGCCCGACGACTAGCGGGAGGGCCAGAGGTTACAATGAGCAGTTCTTC. The rearrangement links TRBV5-6 to TRBJ2-1; 14 nucleotides agree with TRBD2. Unmatched junction bases numbered 13, after V lost 4 bases and J lost 4 bases. The CDR3 length is 19 residues. The V gene's germline CDR1 is SGHDT and CDR2 YYEEEE.

This clonotype was picked up a small number of times. The rearrangement uses TRBV10-3 and TRBJ2-7; tentative D call: TRBD1 (6 bases). V lost 2 bases to trimming and J lost 1 base, with 12 bases between them. The germline V gene has CDR1 ENHRY and CDR2 SYGVKD. This CDR3 contains 15 residues. The CDR3 here is CAISEKTGTSYEQYF. In DNA form, the CDR3 reads TGTGCCATCAGTGAGAAGACAGGTACTTCCTACGAGCAGTACTTC.

The sample holds a few counts of this clonotype. The CDR3 region has the DNA TGTGCCAGCTCACCAGGGCGCATCGGTGAGCAGTTCTTC. Protein: CASSPGRIGEQFF. This rearrangement joins TRBV18 to TRBJ2-1; no reliable D call. This CDR3 is 13 amino acids long. The V end lost 2 bases, the J end lost 9 bases, and 11 bases lay between the germline ends. Germline V gene data show CDR1 as KGHSH and CDR2 as LQKENI.

This clonotype was seen many times. V is TRBV5-1 and J is TRBJ1-6; unclear D gene. The V gene lost 0 bases and the J gene lost 7 bases, with 5 bases spanning the gap. From germline, CDR1 is SGHRS and CDR2 YFSETQ. The CDR3 is 13 residues long. The CDR3 DNA is TGCGCCAGCAGCTTGGAAACGAATTCACCCCTCCACTTT. It specifies CASSLETNSPLHF. The variable domain in full, with the rest retrieved from reference TRBV5-1 and TRBJ1-6, is KAGVTQTPRYLIKTRGQQVTLSCSPISGHRSVSWYQQTPGQGLQFLFEYFSETQRNKGNFPGRFSGRQFSNSRSEMNVSTLELGDSALYLCASSLETNSPLHFGNGTRLTVT.

This clonotype was seen only a few times. This chain connects TRBV12-3 or TRBV12-4 to TRBJ1-5; 11 bases are a match to TRBD1. The CDR3 covers 13 residues. The V and J ends lost 7 bases and 6 bases, in that order; junction bases with no gene match: 2. CDR3 loop: CASKGTGGQPQHF. As DNA, the CDR3 is TGTGCCAGCAAAGGGACAGGGGGTCAGCCCCAGCATTTT.

This clonotype was recorded at least ten times. V is TRBV15 and J is TRBJ1-3; D uncertain. This CDR3 region has 15 residues. Germline assignment: CDR1 LNHNV and CDR2 YYDKDF (reference sequence). With 1 base removed from V and 2 bases from J, the gap between germline ends came to 9 bases. CDR3 protein: CATSRGPRAGNTIYF. The CDR3 DNA sequence: TGTGCCACCAGCAGAGGCCCTCGGGCTGGAAACACCATATATTTT.

The V gene is TRBV5-1, the J gene TRBJ2-7, with 8 nucleotides matching TRBD1. Per the germline V gene, CDR1 is SGHRS and CDR2 is YFSETQ. The CDR3 contains 18 residues. The V segment lost 3 bases and the J segment 6 bases; nucleotides outside the gene matches: 20. The CDR3 nucleotides read TGCGCCAGCAGCTCAGGTGGGATCACCGGGACAGGTTCGTCCGAGCAGTACTTC. Translation: CASSSGGITGTGSSEQYF.

The rearrangement links TRBV2 to TRBJ1-5, with D tentatively TRBD1 (5 bases). The germline V gene encodes CDR1 SNHLY and CDR2 FYNNEI. The CDR3 spans 15 residues. V dropped 4 bases and J dropped 3 bases, with 13 bases sitting between them. CDR3 nucleotides: TGTGCCAGCAGTGTCTACACAGGCGTCAATCAGCCCCAGCATTTT. This gives the protein CASSVYTGVNQPQHF. Combining the CDR3 with reference TRBV2 and TRBJ1-5 gives the whole variable domain EPEVTQTPSHQVTQMGQEVILRCVPISNHLYFYWYRQILGQKVEFLVSFYNNEISEKSEIFDDQFSVERPDGSNFTLKIRSTKLEDSAMYFCASSVYTGVNQPQHFGDGTRLSIL.

This clonotype was counted between two and nine times. The chain is built from TRBV6-1 and TRBJ2-4; TRBD1 matches 9 bases. The CDR3 sequence is 16 residues long. CDR1 is MNHNS, CDR2 SASEGT, per germline. The J segment lost 2 bases and the V segment lost 6 bases, leaving 8 bases of the junction unmatched. The CDR3 DNA is TGTGCCAGCAGCACAGGGGGCGCGGGACCCAAAAACATTCAGTACTTC. This codes for CASSTGGAGPKNIQYF.

This chain joins TRBV28 and TRBJ2-1; D gene uncertain. With 3 bases removed from V and 4 bases from J, the gap between germline ends came to 7 bases. The germline gives CDR1 MDHEN, CDR2 SYDVKM. The CDR3 extends over 13 amino acids. This CDR3 reads CASSFELYNEQFF. In DNA form, the CDR3 reads TGTGCCAGCAGTTTCGAGCTATACAATGAGCAGTTCTTC.

This clonotype was seen only a few times. The rearrangement uses TRBV7-2 and TRBJ2-4; D may be TRBD2 (7 bases). There are 12 residues in the CDR3. Deletions cut 1 base from V and 13 bases from J, with 11 bases between. The germline V gene encodes CDR1 SGHTA and CDR2 FQGNSA. The DNA of the CDR3 is TGTGCCAGCAGCTTAGTAGGGGGGGCGCAGTACTTC. It is translated as CASSLVGGAQYF.

The sample holds a few counts of this clonotype. The chain uses TRBV20-1 and TRBJ1-5, with no clear D. From germline, CDR1 is DFQATT and CDR2 SNEGSKA (reference sequence). The CDR3 covers 13 residues. Trimming removed 6 bases from V and 4 bases from J, with 13 bases in between. The CDR3 is CSARGQKNQPQHF. The CDR3 DNA follows: TGCAGTGCCCGCGGGCAGAAAAATCAGCCCCAGCATTTT.